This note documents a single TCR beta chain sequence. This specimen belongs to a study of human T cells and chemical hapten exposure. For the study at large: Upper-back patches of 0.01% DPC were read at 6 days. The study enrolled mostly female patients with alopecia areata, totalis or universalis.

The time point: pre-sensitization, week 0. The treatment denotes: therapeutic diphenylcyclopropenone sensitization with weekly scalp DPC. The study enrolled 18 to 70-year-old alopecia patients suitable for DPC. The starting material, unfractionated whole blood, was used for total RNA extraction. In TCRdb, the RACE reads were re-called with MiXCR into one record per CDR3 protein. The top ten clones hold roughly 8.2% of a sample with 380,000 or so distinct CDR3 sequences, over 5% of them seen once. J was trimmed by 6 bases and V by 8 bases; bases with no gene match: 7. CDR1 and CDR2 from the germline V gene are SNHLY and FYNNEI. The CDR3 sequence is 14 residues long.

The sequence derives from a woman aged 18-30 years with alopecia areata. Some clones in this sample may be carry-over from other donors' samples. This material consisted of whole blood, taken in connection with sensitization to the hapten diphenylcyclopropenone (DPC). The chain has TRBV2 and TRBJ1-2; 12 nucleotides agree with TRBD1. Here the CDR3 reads CASQRGTGGDGYTF. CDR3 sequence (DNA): TGTGCCAGCCAAAGGGGGACAGGGGGCGATGGCTACACCTTC.